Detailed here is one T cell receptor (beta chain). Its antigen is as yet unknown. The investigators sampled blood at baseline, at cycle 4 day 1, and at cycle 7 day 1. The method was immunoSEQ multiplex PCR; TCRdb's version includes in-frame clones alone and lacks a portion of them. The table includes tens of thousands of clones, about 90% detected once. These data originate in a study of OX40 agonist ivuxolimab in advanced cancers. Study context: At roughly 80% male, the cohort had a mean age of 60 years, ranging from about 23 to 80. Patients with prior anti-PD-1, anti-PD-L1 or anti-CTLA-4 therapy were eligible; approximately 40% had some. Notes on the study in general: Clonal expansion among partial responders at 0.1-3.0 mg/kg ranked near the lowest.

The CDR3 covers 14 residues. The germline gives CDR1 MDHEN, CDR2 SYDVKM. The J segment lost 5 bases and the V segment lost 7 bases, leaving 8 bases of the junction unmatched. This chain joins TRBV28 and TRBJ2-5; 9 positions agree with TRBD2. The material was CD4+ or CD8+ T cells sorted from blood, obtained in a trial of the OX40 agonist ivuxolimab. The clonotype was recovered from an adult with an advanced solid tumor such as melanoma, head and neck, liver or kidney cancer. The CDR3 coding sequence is TGTGCCAGCAAGACTAGCGGCCCTCGGGAGACCCAGTACTTC. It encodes CASKTSGPRETQYF.